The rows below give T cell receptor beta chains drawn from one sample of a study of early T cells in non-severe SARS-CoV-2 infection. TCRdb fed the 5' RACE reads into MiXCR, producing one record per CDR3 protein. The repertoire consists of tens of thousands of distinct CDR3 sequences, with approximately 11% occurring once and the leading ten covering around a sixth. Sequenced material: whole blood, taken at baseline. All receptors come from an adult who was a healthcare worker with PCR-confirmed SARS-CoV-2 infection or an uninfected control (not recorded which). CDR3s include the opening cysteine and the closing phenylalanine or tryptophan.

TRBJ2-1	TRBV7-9	CASRSEGQYNEQFF
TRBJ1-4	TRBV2	CASSETGVDEKLFF
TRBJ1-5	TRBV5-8	CASRLDSYQPQHF
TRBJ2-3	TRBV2	CASSQGTHSGSDTQYF
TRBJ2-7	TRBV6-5	CASTVGTSGTYEQYF
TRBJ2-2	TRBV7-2	CASSFTPNTGELFF
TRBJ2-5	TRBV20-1	CSARGQTSGTHQETQYF
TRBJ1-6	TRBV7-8	CASSFRPINSPLHF
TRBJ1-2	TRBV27	CASSLNRQNGYTF
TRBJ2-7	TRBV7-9	CASSLGRGFYEQYF
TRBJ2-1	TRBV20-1	CSARDLSGLGGPTYNEQFF
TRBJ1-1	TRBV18	CASSPATVNTEAFF
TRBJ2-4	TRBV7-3	CASSLTGLNAAKNIQYF
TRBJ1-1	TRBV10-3	CAISREPGQGGEAFF
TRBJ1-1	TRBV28	CASSPPGTGASVAFF
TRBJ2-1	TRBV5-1	CASRAEAGSSYNEQFF
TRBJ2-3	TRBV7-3	CASSSLPPSGTGSTDTQYF
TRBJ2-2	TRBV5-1	CASSSGLRDRGSRTGELFF
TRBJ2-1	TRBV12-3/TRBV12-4	CASSFASGGNNEQFF
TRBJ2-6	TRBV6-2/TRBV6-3	CASKFTGSGANVLTF
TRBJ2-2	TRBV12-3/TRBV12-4	CASSASRGAGELFF
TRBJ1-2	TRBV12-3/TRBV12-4	CASSRRQGTYGYTF
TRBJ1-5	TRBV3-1	CASSQDVEVQPQHF